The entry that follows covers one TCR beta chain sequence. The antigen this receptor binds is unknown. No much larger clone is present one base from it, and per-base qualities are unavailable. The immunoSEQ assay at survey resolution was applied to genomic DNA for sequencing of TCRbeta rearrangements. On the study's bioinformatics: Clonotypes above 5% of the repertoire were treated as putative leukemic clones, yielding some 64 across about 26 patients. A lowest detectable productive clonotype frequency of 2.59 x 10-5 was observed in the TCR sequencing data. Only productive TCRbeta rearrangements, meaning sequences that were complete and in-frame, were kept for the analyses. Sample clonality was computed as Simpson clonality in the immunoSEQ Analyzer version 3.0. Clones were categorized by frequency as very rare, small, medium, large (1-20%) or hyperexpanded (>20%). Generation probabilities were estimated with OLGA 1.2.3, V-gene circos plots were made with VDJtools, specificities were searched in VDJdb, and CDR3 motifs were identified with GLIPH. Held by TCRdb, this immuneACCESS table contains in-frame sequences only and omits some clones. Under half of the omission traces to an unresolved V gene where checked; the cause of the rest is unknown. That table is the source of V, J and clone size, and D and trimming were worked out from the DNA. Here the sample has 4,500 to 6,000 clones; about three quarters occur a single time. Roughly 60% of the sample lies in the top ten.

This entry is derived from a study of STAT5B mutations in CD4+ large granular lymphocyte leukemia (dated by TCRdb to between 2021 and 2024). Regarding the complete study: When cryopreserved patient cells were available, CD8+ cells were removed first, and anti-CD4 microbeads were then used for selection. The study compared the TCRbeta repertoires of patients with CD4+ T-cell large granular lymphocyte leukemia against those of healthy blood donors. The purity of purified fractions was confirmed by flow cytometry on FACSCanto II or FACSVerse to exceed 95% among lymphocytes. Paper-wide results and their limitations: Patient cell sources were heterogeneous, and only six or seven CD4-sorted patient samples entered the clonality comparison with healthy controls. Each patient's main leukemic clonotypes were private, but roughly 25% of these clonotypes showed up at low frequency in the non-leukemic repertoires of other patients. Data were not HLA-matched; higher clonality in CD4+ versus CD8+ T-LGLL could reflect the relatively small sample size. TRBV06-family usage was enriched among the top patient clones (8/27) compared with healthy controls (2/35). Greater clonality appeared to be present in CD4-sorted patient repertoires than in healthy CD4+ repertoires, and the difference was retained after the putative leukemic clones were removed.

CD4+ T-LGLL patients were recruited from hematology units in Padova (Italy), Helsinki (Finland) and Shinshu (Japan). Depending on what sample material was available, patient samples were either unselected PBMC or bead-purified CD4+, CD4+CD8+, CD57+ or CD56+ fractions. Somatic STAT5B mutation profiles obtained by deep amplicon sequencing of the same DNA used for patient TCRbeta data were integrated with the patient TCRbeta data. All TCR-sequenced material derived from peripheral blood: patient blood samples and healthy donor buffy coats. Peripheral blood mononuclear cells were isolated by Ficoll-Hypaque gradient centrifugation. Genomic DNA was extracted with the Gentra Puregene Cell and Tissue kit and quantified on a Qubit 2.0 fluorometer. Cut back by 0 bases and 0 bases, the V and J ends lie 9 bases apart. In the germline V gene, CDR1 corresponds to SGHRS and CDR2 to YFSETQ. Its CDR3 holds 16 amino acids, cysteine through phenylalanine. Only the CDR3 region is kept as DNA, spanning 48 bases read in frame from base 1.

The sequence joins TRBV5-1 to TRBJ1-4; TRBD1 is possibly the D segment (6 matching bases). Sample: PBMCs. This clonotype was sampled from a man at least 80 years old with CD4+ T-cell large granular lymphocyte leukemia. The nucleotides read TGCGCCAGCAGCTTGGGCGGACAGACAACTAATGAAAAACTGTTTTTT. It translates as CASSLGGQTTNEKLFF.